Listed here are 27 T cell receptor beta chains from one sample, sequenced in a study of cytotoxic CD8 clonotypes in ibrutinib-treated CLL. Profiling relied on immunoSEQ multiplex PCR, and the TCRdb table lists in-frame clones only, not all of them. The table has over 70,000 clones, 70% to 80% seen once. Sequencing was performed on PBMCs, taken after 12 months of ibrutinib treatment. These receptors all stem from a human donor with chronic lymphocytic leukemia.

The chain combines TRBV4-2 with TRBJ2-6; D uncertain. Trimming pared 0 bases from V and 4 bases from J, leaving 13 bases between. This CDR3 has 17 amino acids. The germline V gene has CDR1 LGHNA and CDR2 YNFKEQ. CDR3 region: CASSQDIGSTGANVLTF. CDR3 DNA sequence: TGTGCCAGCAGCCAAGATATAGGGTCCACCGGGGCCAACGTCCTGACTTTC.

This clone was counted a single time. This chain uses TRBV28 with TRBJ2-6; the D is unclear. This CDR3 is built from 12 residues. The germline V gene has CDR1 MDHEN and CDR2 SYDVKM. V was cut by 9 bases and J by 8 bases, with 11 bases left in between. The CDR3 is CARETRPNVLTF. DNA of the CDR3: TGTGCCAGGGAGACTCGGCCCAACGTCCTGACTTTC.

The gene calls are TRBV5-4 and TRBJ2-1; 9 bases match TRBD2. Germline CDR1 is SGHNT and CDR2 is YYREEE (reference sequence). V dropped 4 bases and J dropped 6; count of bases not matched to a gene: 17. This CDR3 is built from 18 residues. The DNA for the CDR3 is TGTGCCAGCAGCCCAAAGGCAGGCGCGGGAGGGCTCGGCAATGAGCAGTTCTTC. Protein product: CASSPKAGAGGLGNEQFF.

This clone was observed a few times. The rearrangement links TRBV7-9 to TRBJ1-5, with TRBD1 matching over 8 bases. Germline CDR1 and CDR2: SEHNR and FQNEAQ (reference sequence). CDR3 size: 16 residues. The ends lost 5 bases at V and 9 bases at J; junction bases unmatched: 15. CDR3 DNA sequence: TGTGCCAGCAGCCCCGGGACAGGACGGAAAGCGGGGCCCCAGCATTTT. Its translation: CASSPGTGRKAGPQHF.

This clone was counted a few times. The V and J genes are TRBV6-1 and TRBJ1-5, with 9 bases fitting TRBD1. V dropped 1 base and J dropped 6; count of bases not matched to a gene: 4. From germline, CDR1 is MNHNS and CDR2 SASEGT. The CDR3 loop spans 15 amino acids. The CDR3 reads CASSEETGGIQPQHF. The CDR3 DNA sequence: TGTGCCAGCAGTGAAGAAACAGGGGGCATTCAGCCCCAGCATTTT.

The chain links TRBV30 to TRBJ1-3; a weak D match, TRBD1 (5 bases). V was shortened by 0 bases and J by 4 bases, with 10 bases between the two germline ends. CDR3 length equals 14 residues. Germline CDR1 and CDR2: GTSNPN and SVGIG (reference sequence). CDR3 DNA sequence: TGTGCCTGGAGTGTAGGGTGGGACGGAAACACCATATATTTT. This gives the protein CAWSVGWDGNTIYF.

The gene calls are TRBV9 and TRBJ2-5; 8 positions match TRBD2. CDR1 and CDR2 from the germline V gene are SGDLS and YYNGEE. CDR3 length: 15 residues. J was trimmed by 5 bases and V by 2 bases; bases with no gene match: 8. CDR3 in DNA: TGTGCCAGCAGCGTCGGAGCGGGGGATCTGGAGACCCAGTACTTC. Translated: CASSVGAGDLETQYF.

This clone showed up just a few times. The chain uses TRBV6-6 and TRBJ1-6; the D gene is possibly TRBD1 (5 bases). From germline, CDR1 is MNHNY and CDR2 SVGAGI (reference sequence). The CDR3 is 16 residues long. The V and J ends lost 4 bases and 5 bases respectively, with 15 bases between them. The CDR3 DNA reads TGTGCCAGCAGTTTCCCCTCGGGGGGAAATAATTCACCCCTCCACTTT. Amino acid sequence: CASSFPSGGNNSPLHF.

The chain uses TRBV27 and TRBJ1-2; D unclear. This CDR3 is 13 amino acids long. Germline assignment: CDR1 MNHEY and CDR2 SMNVEV (reference sequence). Trimming shortened V by 5 bases and J by 4 bases, and 11 bases separated the two germline ends. The DNA for the CDR3 is TGTGCCAGCAGTCCCCGTGCTAGCTATGGCTACACCTTC. The encoded protein is CASSPRASYGYTF.

As concerns this clone: The germline gene is not matched at one end of the junction; a read error may be the cause. The rearrangement uses TRBV7-9 and TRBJ1-2; the D gene is possibly TRBD1 (5 bases). The germline V gene has CDR1 SEHNR and CDR2 FQNEAQ (reference sequence). The CDR3 has 13 residues. The CDR3 loop reads CASSVGTTGGSLF. In DNA form, the CDR3 reads TGTGCCAGCAGCGTTGGGACCACTGGTGGCAGCCTCTTC.

J is TRBJ1-1 and V is TRBV7-3; D unresolved. Trimming stripped 2 bases from V and 1 base from J, with 11 bases between. CDR3 length: 15 amino acids. Germline CDR1 is SGHTA and CDR2 is FQGTGA. The CDR3 reads CASSLVAFGNTEAFF. Here the CDR3 DNA reads TGTGCCAGCAGCTTAGTGGCCTTTGGGAACACTGAAGCTTTCTTT.

The chain employs TRBV5-1 and TRBJ2-1, with 7 bases fitting TRBD1. This CDR3 is 14 amino acids long. The ends lost 0 bases at V and 3 bases at J; junction bases unmatched: 0. Germline V CDR1 and CDR2: SGHRS, YFSETQ. As DNA, the CDR3 is TGCGCCAGCAGCTTGGGGGACAGCTACAATGAGCAGTTCTTC. Protein sequence: CASSLGDSYNEQFF. The whole variable domain, remainder taken from reference TRBV5-1 and TRBJ2-1, is KAGVTQTPRYLIKTRGQQVTLSCSPISGHRSVSWYQQTPGQGLQFLFEYFSETQRNKGNFPGRFSGRQFSNSRSEMNVSTLELGDSALYLCASSLGDSYNEQFFGPGTRLTVL.

V is TRBV5-6 and J is TRBJ1-2; a weak D match, TRBD1 (6 bases). Germline V lookup: CDR1 SGHDT, CDR2 YYEEEE. CDR3 length equals 14 residues. The V end was cut by 0 bases, the J end by 3 bases, with 9 bases between. CDR3 protein: CASSLGPGDYGYTF. The CDR3 DNA is TGTGCCAGCAGCTTGGGCCCAGGGGACTATGGCTACACCTTC. Complete variable domain (other parts from reference TRBV5-6 and TRBJ1-2): DAGVTQSPTHLIKTRGQQVTLRCSPKSGHDTVSWYQQALGQGPQFIFQYYEEEERQRGNFPDRFSGHQFPNYSSELNVNALLLGDSALYLCASSLGPGDYGYTFGSGTRLTVV.

This clone appeared a single time. The rearrangement joins TRBV7-3 to TRBJ2-2; either TRBD1 or TRBD2 may supply D (6 bases each). The CDR3 length is 16 residues. Germline V CDR1 and CDR2: SGHTA, FQGTGA. V was cut by 6 bases and J by 4 bases, with 18 bases left in between. This chain's CDR3 is CASSRGTPGATGELFF. As DNA, the CDR3 is TGTGCCAGCAGTCGGGGGACCCCGGGGGCCACCGGGGAGCTGTTTTTT.

The chain has TRBV20-1 and TRBJ2-5; perhaps TRBD2 as D (5 bases). CDR3 length: 11 amino acids. The germline V gene has CDR1 DFQATT and CDR2 SNEGSKA (reference sequence). For the CDR3, the DNA is TGCAGCGGGGAACACCAAGAGACCCAGTACTTC. Its translation: CSGEHQETQYF.

This sequence joins TRBV19 and TRBJ1-5; TRBD1 matches at 8 bases. Germline CDR1 LNHDA, CDR2 SQIVND (reference sequence). The V segment lost 4 bases and the J segment 6 bases; nucleotides outside the gene matches: 5. The CDR3 spans 14 residues. The CDR3 nucleotides read TGTGCCAGTAGTACTACAGGGGGGGGTCAGCCCCAGCATTTT. This encodes CASSTTGGGQPQHF.

The genes are TRBV5-3 and TRBJ1-1; D unresolved. TRBV5-3 is an ORF, with its function uncertain. Deletions cut 1 base from V and 4 bases from J, with 14 bases between. The CDR3 totals 15 residues. The CDR3, as DNA: TGTGCCAGAAGCTTGCCCCATCCCCAGGCCACTGAAGCTTTCTTT. Its translation: CARSLPHPQATEAFF.

This chain uses TRBV5-6 with TRBJ1-1; unclear D gene. Trimming stripped 0 bases from V and 7 bases from J, with 7 bases between. Germline-derived CDR1 and CDR2 are SGHDT and YYEEEE. The CDR3 sequence is 12 residues long. The CDR3 sequence: CASSLGQNEAFF. The CDR3 DNA follows: TGTGCCAGCAGCTTGGGGCAAAATGAAGCTTTCTTT.

This clone was observed a handful of times. The chain uses TRBV11-2 and TRBJ2-1; D may be TRBD1 or TRBD2 (6 bases each). CDR1 is SGHAT, CDR2 FQNNGV, per germline. Deletions cut 5 bases from V and 6 bases from J, with 17 bases between. The CDR3 sequence is 15 residues long. The CDR3: CASSPPGARGNEQFF. CDR3 nucleotide sequence: TGTGCCAGCAGCCCCCCGGGGGCCCGGGGCAATGAGCAGTTCTTC.

J is TRBJ2-1 and V is TRBV7-8; D gene ambiguous. CDR3 size: 11 residues. V lost 6 bases and J 3 bases, leaving 3 bases between the germline ends. Germline loops: CDR1 SGHVS, CDR2 FQNEAQ. DNA for the CDR3: TGTGCCAGCAGGAACTACAATGAGCAGTTCTTC. Protein product: CASRNYNEQFF.

The rearrangement joins TRBV28 to TRBJ2-1; 14 bases are shared with TRBD2. This CDR3 comprises 18 residues. The germline gives CDR1 MDHEN, CDR2 SYDVKM. V gave up 6 bases and J gave up 2 bases; unmatched junction bases: 9. The CDR3 here is CASSLGGLAGVPYNEQFF. CDR3 bases: TGTGCCAGCAGCCTGGGGGGACTAGCGGGGGTGCCCTACAATGAGCAGTTCTTC.

The chain employs TRBV5-1 and TRBJ2-5, with D perhaps matching TRBD1 (6 bases). The V end lost 7 bases, the J end lost 0 bases, and 16 bases lay between the germline ends. This CDR3 has 15 amino acids. Looked up from germline, CDR1 is SGHRS and CDR2 is YFSETQ. CDR3 nucleotide sequence: TGCGCCAGCCGATTCCGGGACACACACCAAGAGACCCAGTACTTC. Amino acids: CASRFRDTHQETQYF.

This clone was observed a single time. V gene TRBV7-9 combines with J gene TRBJ1-1; D might be TRBD1 (5 bases). With 5 bases removed from V and 8 bases from J, the gap between germline ends came to 15 bases. This CDR3 has 13 residues. Germline assignment: CDR1 SEHNR and CDR2 FQNEAQ (reference sequence). The CDR3 reads CASSPGDRQEAFF. DNA for the CDR3: TGTGCCAGCAGCCCCGGGGACCGCCAGGAAGCTTTCTTT. Based on the CDR3 plus reference TRBV7-9 and TRBJ1-1, the full variable domain is DTGVSQNPRHKITKRGQNVTFRCDPISEHNRLYWYRQTLGQGPEFLTYFQNEAQLEKSRLLSDRFSAERPKGSFSTLEIQRTEQGDSAMYLCASSPGDRQEAFFGQGTRLTVV.

This clone was detected only once. This sample also contains other DNA sequences that code for the same CDR3. The V call is TRBV7-3, the J call TRBJ1-4, with a weak D call TRBD1 (6 bases). Germline V gene sequence: CDR1 SGHTA, CDR2 FQGTGA. The CDR3 is 18 amino acids. V lost 1 base, J lost 8 bases, and 23 bases lay in between. The CDR3 reads CASSLRRGAVTDGEKLFF. CDR3 coding DNA: TGTGCCAGCAGCTTAAGAAGGGGGGCCGTTACAGACGGCGAAAAACTGTTTTTT.

The rearrangement joins TRBV30 to TRBJ1-2, with 8 bases that match TRBD1. The CDR3 is made up of 14 amino acids. Per the germline V gene, CDR1 is GTSNPN and CDR2 is SVGIG (reference sequence). V dropped 0 bases and J dropped 7; count of bases not matched to a gene: 7. The CDR3 loop is CAWSVVAGGVGYTF. DNA of the CDR3: TGTGCCTGGAGTGTAGTGGCAGGGGGCGTTGGCTACACCTTC.

The count of this clone is one. The chain has TRBV7-6 and TRBJ1-1, with TRBD1 matching 7 bases. Germline CDR1 is SGHVS and CDR2 is FNYEAQ. The V segment lost 7 bases and the J segment 1 base; nucleotides outside the gene matches: 6. This CDR3 comprises 14 residues. The CDR3 loop reads CASTQGGGNTEAFF. CDR3 in DNA: TGTGCCAGCACCCAGGGGGGCGGGAACACTGAAGCTTTCTTT.

The rearrangement links TRBV6-6 to TRBJ1-2; 7 bases agree with TRBD1. This CDR3 has 15 amino acids. J was trimmed by 2 bases and V by 6 bases; bases with no gene match: 9. Germline V lookup: CDR1 MNHNY, CDR2 SVGAGI (reference sequence). CDR3 region: CASRSRQGLNYGYTF. DNA of the CDR3: TGTGCCAGCAGAAGCCGACAGGGCCTAAACTATGGCTACACCTTC.